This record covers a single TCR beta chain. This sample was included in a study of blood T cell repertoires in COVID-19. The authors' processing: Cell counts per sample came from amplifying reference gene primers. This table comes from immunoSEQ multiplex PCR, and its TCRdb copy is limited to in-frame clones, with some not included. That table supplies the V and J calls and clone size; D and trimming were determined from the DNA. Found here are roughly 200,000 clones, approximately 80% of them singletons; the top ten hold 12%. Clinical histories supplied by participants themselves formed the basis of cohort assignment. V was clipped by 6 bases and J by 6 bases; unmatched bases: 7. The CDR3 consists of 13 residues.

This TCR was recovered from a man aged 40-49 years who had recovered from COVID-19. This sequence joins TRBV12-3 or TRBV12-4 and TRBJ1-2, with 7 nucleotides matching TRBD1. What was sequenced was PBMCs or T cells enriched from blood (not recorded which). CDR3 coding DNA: TGTGCCAGCAGAATCGACAGGGTGCATGGCTACACCTTC. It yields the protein CASRIDRVHGYTF.